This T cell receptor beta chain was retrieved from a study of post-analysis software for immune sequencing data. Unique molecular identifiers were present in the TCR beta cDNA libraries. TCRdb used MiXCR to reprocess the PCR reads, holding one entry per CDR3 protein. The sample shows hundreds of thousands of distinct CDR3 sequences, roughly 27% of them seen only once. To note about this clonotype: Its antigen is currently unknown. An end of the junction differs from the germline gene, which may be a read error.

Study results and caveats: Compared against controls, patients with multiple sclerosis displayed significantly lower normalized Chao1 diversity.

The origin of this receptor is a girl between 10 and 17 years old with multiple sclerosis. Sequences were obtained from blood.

As DNA, the CDR3 is TGCAGCGTTGAAGGTGCAGGAAACTATGGCTGCACCTTC. Its translation: CSVEGAGNYGCTF. The chain combines TRBV29-1 with TRBJ1-2; D is unresolved. The CDR3 runs to 13 residues. Germline CDR1 reads SQVTM; CDR2 reads ANQGSEA.